This T cell receptor beta chain was identified during a study of shared clonotypes between healthy human individuals (TCRdb year 2020). Study-level background: The cohort included three men and a couple of women between 18 and 49 years of age. For each donor, CD4 naive and CD4 memory were each given three plates, CD8 naive was given two plates, and CD8 memory was given one plate. Per donor, leukapheresis produced somewhere between about 0.94 and 9 billion PBMCs. To estimate repertoire size and how much clonotypes are shared between individuals, the study performed deep sequencing of blood TCR repertoires from a few healthy adults. To increase sequencing depth and limit assay-specific biases, TCR repertoire library preparation and sequencing were carried out by different laboratories using diverse techniques. Paper-wide results and their limitations: When several donors were compared, the shared fraction of clonotypes was about 5% for naive CD4, around 4% for naive CD8, 2.3% for memory CD4, and less than 0.5% for memory CD8. Naive subsets generally had larger estimated clonotype richness than memory subsets. Because the study included a small number of donors, the genetic and exposure-history diversity represented was limited. Pairwise subsampling indicated that sequencing depth was expected to affect the degree of clonotype sharing among donors. Sampling was restricted to blood, and TCR repertoires in tissues likely differ from the TCR repertoires found in blood. Rarefaction of sorted-subset datasets indicated incomplete sequencing despite the large sequencing depth. Clonotypes shared by all four sorted-subset donors showed higher generation probabilities than non-shared clonotypes.

The germline V gene (reference sequence) gives CDR1 as LNHNV and CDR2 as YYDKDF. The CDR3 covers 14 residues, taking in both the cysteine and the phenylalanine. The retained sequence is limited to the CDR3, 42 bases, with the frame set at the first base. Germline trimming amounts to 0 bases on V and 7 bases on J, with 4 as the count of junction bases outside the gene matches. Using the deep immunoSEQ assay, multiplex PCR amplified TCR CDR3 regions from genomic DNA. Extracted genomic DNA from each cell subset was spread evenly across all wells of several immunoSEQ 96-well plates, with each plate serving as a replicate. Each replicate PCR for sorted subsets received around 0.2 ug genomic DNA, equal to about 30,000 T cell genomes. Purified libraries were measured with a Qubit 3.0 fluorometer, size-checked on a Bioanalyzer 2100, and measured again with the KAPA Library Quantification kit. Each immunoSEQ 96-well plate was sequenced on its own single-read 150-cycle Illumina NextSeq 550 flow cell. On the study's bioinformatics: Because only junctional sequences without quality scores were contained in the immunoSEQ output, filtering matching that applied to full-length reads could not be performed. To assign V/J genes and CDR3, sequences were annotated using PyIR, a Python wrapper for IgBLAST v1.9, with IMGT germline references. Reads were filtered out if the reads had weak V/J assignments (E-value above 1e-6), no CDR3, stop codons, out-of-frame junctions, or ambiguous translated residues. V3J clonotypes were defined as sequences sharing an identical inferred V gene, J gene, and CDR3 amino acid sequence. Percentage overlap between repertoires was calculated by dividing the number of shared unique clonotypes by the size of the smaller repertoire. Repertoire richness was assessed with RTK rarefaction, the Chao1 estimator, and Recon v2.1 estimates of unobserved clonotypes. For all TCRbeta clonotypes obtained by the gDNA method from a few donors, generation probabilities were computed with OLGA. The source is immuneACCESS, and TCRdb retained only in-frame sequences with V and J called. Part of the clones is not carried over; for the studies checked, unresolved V genes explain less than half of this, and the remainder is unexplained. Clone size and the V and J calls come from that table; the DNA yielded D and trimming. The sample records roughly 1,600,000 clones, approximately 98.5% of which are singletons. About 0.35% of the sample is held by the ten biggest clonotypes.

Healthy HIV-negative adults with no recently reported acute infections or vaccinations were included as donors. All donors were Caucasian adults living in Nashville, Tennessee, USA. CD4+ T cells were enriched through magnetic negative selection, after which naive cells were positively selected on CD45RA and the remaining negative fraction served as the memory subset. After blood collection by leukapheresis, PBMCs were isolated using Ficoll-Histopaque density gradient centrifugation and then cryopreserved in the vapor phase of liquid nitrogen. Analytical flow cytometry was used to check the purity and quantity of each magnetically sorted T cell population. Each sorted fraction had its genomic DNA isolated and then quantified by UV absorbance on a Nanodrop 2000c. Note on this clone: It has no known antigen specificity. Base quality data are lacking; no much larger clone is found one base away.

The rearranged chain carries TRBV15 and TRBJ2-7; TRBD2 matches 9 bases in the middle. This TCR derives from a man in his thirties or forties in good health. Sample: naive CD4+ T cells sorted from blood. The cell subset or site label for this specimen denotes: CD45RA+ positively selected. CDR3 sequence: CATSRDHGLAEQYF. At the DNA level, the sequence is TGTGCCACCAGCAGAGATCACGGACTAGCGGAGCAGTACTTC.